This T cell receptor (beta chain) was retrieved from a study of pediatric ulcerative colitis. Profiled with immunoSEQ multiplex PCR; TCRdb holds only in-frame clones, not every one. Of about 64,000 clones in the sample, approximately 87% were seen once. This CDR3 is 13 amino acids long. Germline assignment: CDR1 LNHDA and CDR2 SQIVND (reference sequence). Trimming removed 3 bases from V and 4 bases from J, with 7 bases in between. The sequencing sample was made of blood. This TCR derives from a boy aged 5-17 years with severe ulcerative colitis. The V call is TRBV19, the J call TRBJ1-3; unclear D gene. The CDR3 region is CASSMVSGNTIYF. The DNA of the CDR3 is TGTGCCAGTAGTATGGTTTCCGGAAACACCATATATTTT.